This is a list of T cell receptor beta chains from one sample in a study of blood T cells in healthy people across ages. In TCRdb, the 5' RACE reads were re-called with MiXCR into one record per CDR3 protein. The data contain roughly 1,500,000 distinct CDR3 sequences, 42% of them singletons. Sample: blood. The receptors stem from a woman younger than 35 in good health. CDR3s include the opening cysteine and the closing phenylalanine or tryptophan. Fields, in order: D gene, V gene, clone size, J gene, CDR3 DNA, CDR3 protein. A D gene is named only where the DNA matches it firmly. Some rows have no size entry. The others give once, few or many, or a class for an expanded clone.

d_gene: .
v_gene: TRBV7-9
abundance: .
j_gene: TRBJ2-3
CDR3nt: TGTGCCAGCAACTCCAATTACCGCACAGATACGCAGTATTTT
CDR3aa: CASNSNYRTDTQYF

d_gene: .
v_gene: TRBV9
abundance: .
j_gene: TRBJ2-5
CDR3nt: TGTGCCAGCAGCGGGCAGGGGCTCATCCAAGAGACCCAGTACTTC
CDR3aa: CASSGQGLIQETQYF

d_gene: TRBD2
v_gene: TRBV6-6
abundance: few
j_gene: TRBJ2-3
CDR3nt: TGTGCCAGCCTTCTAGCGGGGGATGTAGATACGCAGTATTTT
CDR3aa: CASLLAGDVDTQYF

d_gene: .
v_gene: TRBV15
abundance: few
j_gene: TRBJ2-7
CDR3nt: TGTGCCACCAGCAGAGATCGGGTAGCGGACGAGTACTTC
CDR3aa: CATSRDRVADEYF

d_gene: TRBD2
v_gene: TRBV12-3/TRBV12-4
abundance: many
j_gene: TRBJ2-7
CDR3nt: TGTGCCAGCGACGCGGGAGGGCCCTACGAGCAGTACTTC
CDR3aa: CASDAGGPYEQYF

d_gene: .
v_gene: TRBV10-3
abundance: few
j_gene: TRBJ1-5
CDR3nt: TGTGCCTCCCAAGAAGGGCTCAATCAGCCCCAGCATTTT
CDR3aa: CASQEGLNQPQHF

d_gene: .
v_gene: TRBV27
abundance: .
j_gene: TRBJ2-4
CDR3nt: TGTGCCAGCAGTTTATCGACAGGGACTAGAGGCAAAAACATTCAGTACTTC
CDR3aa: CASSLSTGTRGKNIQYF

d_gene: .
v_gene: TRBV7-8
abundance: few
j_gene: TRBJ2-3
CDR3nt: TGTGCCAGCAGCTTACTCCGGGATCCCACAGATACGCAGTATTTT
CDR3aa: CASSLLRDPTDTQYF

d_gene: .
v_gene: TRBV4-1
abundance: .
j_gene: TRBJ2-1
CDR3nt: TGCGCCAGCAGCCAAGACGTACAGGGATATAGGGCGAATGAGCAGTTCTTC
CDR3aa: CASSQDVQGYRANEQFF

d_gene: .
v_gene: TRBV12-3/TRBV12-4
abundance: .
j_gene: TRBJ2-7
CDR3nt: TGTGCCAGCAGTGCCCTAGAGGGCAGTGAGCAGTACTTC
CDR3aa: CASSALEGSEQYF

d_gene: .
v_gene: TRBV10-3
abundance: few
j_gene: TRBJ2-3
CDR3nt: TGTGCCATCGCCCAAACGGGGACGGGAACTAGCACAGATACGCAGTATTTT
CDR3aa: CAIAQTGTGTSTDTQYF

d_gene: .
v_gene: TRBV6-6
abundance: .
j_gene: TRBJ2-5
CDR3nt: TGTGCCACCGGGCAAGAGACCCAGTACTTC
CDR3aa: CATGQETQYF

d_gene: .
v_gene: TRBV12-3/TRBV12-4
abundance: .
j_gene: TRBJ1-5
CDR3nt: TGTGCCAGCAGTTTAGCGGGGACTCTTCAGCCCCAGCATTTT
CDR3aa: CASSLAGTLQPQHF

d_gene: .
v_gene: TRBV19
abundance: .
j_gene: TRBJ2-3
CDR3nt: TGTGCCAGTAGTATTCGGCAGACCAGCACAGATACGCAGTATTTT
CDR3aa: CASSIRQTSTDTQYF

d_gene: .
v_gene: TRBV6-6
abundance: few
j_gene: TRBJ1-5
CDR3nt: TGTGCCAGCAGTTACGACCTTTCGCAGCTCAATCAGCCCCAGCATTTT
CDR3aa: CASSYDLSQLNQPQHF

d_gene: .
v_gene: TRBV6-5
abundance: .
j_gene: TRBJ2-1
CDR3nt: TGTGCCAGCAGTGCAGGGTGGGAGACCCAGTTCTTC
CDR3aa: CASSAGWETQFF

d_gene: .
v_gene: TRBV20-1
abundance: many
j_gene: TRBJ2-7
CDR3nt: TGCAGTGCTAGACAGGGGTTAGCCTACGAGCAGTACTTC
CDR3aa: CSARQGLAYEQYF

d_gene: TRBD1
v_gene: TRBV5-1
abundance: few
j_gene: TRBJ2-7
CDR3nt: TGCGCCAGCAGCTTGGTTAGTTCTCTAACCATGTCACAGGGGACCTCCTACGAGCAGTACTTC
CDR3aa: CASSLVSSLTMSQGTSYEQYF

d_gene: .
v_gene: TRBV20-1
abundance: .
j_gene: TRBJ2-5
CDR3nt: TGCGCCAGCTCCGGGATCCAAGAGACCCAGTACTTC
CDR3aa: CASSGIQETQYF

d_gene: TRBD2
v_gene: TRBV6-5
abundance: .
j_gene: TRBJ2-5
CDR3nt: TGTGCCAGCAGTTACCCTCGGACTAGCGGGAAGGACTACAATGAGCAGTACTTC
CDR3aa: CASSYPRTSGKDYNEQYF

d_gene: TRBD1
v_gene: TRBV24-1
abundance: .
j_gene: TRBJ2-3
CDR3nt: TGTGCCACCAGTGAAGCCGGGACAGGGGAAGCAGATACGCAGTATTTT
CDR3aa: CATSEAGTGEADTQYF

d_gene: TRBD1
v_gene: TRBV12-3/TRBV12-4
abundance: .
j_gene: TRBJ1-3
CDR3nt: TGTGCCAGCAGTTTATCGACAGGGACTGGAAACACCATATATTTT
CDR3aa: CASSLSTGTGNTIYF

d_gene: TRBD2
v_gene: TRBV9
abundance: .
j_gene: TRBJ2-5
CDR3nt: TGTGCCAGCAGCTTAAGCGGGGGGAGTAAAGAGACCCAGTACTTC
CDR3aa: CASSLSGGSKETQYF

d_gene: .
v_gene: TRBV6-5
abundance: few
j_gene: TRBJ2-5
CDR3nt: TGTGCCAGCAGTTATGACCTCGGGACCCAGTACTTC
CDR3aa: CASSYDLGTQYF

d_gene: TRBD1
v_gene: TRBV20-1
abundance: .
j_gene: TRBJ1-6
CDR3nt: TGCAGTGCGACCGCCGGGACAGGGTGGAATTCACCCCTCCACTTT
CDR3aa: CSATAGTGWNSPLHF

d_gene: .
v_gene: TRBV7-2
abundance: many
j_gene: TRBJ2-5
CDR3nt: TGTGCCAGCAGCTCAGCGAGGCAAGAGACCCAGTACTTC
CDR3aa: CASSSARQETQYF

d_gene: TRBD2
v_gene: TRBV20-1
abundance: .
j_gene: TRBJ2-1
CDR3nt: TGCAGTGCCGAAAATAGCGGGGCGATATACAGTGAGCAGTTCTTC
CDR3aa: CSAENSGAIYSEQFF

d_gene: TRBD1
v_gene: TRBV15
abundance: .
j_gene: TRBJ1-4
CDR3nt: TGTGCCACCAGCAGCGGGGACAGGGCCCCTAATGAAAAACTGTTTTTT
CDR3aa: CATSSGDRAPNEKLFF

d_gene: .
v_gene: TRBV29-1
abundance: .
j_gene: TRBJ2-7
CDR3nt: TGCAGCGTAACTGCGGGACGCGAGCAGTACTTC
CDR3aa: CSVTAGREQYF

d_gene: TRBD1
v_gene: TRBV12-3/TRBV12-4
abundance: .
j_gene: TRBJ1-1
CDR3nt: TGTGTCAGCAGTCTCCGTGAAGGGGGCCGGTGGGCCACTGAAGCTTTCTTT
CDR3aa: CVSSLREGGRWATEAFF

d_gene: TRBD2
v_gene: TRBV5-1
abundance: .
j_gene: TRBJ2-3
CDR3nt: TGCGCCAGCAGCGTAAGGACTAGCGGGAGCACAGATACGCAGTATTTT
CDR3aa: CASSVRTSGSTDTQYF

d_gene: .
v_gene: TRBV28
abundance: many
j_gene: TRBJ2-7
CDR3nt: TGTGCCTCATCCCCTACAGTCCTGAGCTCCTACGAGCAGTACTTC
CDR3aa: CASSPTVLSSYEQYF

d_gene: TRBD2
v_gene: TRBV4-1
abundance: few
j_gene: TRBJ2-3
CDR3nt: TGCGCCAGCAGCCGAGAGACTAGCAACACAGATACGCAGTATTTT
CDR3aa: CASSRETSNTDTQYF

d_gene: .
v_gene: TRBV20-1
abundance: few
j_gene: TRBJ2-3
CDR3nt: TGCAGTGCTAGAGGGGGAGGGGGAGCAGATACGCAGTATTTT
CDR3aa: CSARGGGGADTQYF

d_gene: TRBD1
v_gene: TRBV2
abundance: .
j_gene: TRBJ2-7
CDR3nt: TGTGCCATCAAAGAGGGGACAGGGGACTACGAGCAGTACTTC
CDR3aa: CAIKEGTGDYEQYF

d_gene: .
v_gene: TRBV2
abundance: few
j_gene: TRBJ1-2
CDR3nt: TGTGCCAGCACCAGACTGATTAACTATGGCTACACCTTC
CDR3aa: CASTRLINYGYTF

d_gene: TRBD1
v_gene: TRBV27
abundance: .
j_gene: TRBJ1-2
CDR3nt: TGTGCCAGCAGTTTTAGACAGGGGGCTGGATATGGCTACACCTTC
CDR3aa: CASSFRQGAGYGYTF

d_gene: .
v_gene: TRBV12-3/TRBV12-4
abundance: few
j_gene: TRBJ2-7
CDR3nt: TGTGCCAGCAGTGTCGAGGACGAGCAGTACTTC
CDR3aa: CASSVEDEQYF

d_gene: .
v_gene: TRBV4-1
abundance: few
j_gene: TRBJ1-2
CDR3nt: TGCGCCAGCAGCCAAGGCCGGCACTATGGCTACACCTTC
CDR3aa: CASSQGRHYGYTF

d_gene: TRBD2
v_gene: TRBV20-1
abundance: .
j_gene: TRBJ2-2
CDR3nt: TGCAGTGCCCCAGCGGGAGTCCCAACCGGGGAGCTGTTTTTT
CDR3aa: CSAPAGVPTGELFF

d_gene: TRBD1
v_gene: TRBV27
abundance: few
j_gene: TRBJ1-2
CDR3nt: TGTGCCAGCAGTACTATAAGGGGGCAGGACTATGGCTACACCTTC
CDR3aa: CASSTIRGQDYGYTF

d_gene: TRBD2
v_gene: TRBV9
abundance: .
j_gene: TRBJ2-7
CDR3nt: TGTGCCAGCAGACCTAGCGGCTCCTACAATGAGCAGTACTTC
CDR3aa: CASRPSGSYNEQYF

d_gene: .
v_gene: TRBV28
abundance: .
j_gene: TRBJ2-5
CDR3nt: TGTGCCAGCAGTCAGGACCCAGGGTTAGAGACCCAGTACTTC
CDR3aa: CASSQDPGLETQYF

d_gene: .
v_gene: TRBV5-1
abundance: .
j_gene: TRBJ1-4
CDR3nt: TGCGCCAGCAGCTGGGAACTGGATGAAAAGCTGTTTTTT
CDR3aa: CASSWELDEKLFF

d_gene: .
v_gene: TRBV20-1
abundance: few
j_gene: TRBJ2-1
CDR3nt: TGCAGTGCTAGTGACACAGTGGACAATGAGCAGTTCTTC
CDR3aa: CSASDTVDNEQFF